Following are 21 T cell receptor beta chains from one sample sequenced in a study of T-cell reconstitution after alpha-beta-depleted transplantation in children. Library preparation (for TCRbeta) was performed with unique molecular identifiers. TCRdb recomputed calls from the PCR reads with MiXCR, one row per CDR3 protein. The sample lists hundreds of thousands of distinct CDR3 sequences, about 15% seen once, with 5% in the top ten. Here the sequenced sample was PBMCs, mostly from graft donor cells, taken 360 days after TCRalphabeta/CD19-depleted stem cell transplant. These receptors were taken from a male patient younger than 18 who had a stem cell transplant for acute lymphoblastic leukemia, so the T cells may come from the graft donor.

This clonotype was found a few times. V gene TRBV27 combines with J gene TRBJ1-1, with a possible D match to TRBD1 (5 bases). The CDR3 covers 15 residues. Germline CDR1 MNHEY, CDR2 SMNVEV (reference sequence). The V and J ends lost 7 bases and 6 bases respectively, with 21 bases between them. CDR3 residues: CASTHTGRRGPEAFF. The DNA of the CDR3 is TGTGCCAGCACCCATACGGGGAGGAGGGGCCCTGAAGCTTTCTTT.

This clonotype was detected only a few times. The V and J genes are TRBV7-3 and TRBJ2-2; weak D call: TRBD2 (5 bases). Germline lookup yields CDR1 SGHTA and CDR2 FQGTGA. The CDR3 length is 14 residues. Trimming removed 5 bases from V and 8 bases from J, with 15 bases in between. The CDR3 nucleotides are TGTGCCAGCAGCGCCACCCTAGCCCCTGGGGAGCTGTTTTTT. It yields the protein CASSATLAPGELFF.

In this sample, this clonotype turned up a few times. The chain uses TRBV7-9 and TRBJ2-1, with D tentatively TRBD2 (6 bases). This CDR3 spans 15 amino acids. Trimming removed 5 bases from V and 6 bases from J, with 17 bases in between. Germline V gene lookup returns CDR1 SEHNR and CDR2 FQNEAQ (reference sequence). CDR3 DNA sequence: TGTGCCAGCAGCCTCCTTTCTGGGCGGGGCAATGAGCAGTTCTTC. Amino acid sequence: CASSLLSGRGNEQFF.

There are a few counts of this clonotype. The DNA of the CDR3 is TGCAGTGCTGGGGGGGGCGACACCGGGGAGCTGTTTTTT. Its protein is CSAGGGDTGELFF. The chain has TRBV20-1 and TRBJ2-2, with D perhaps matching TRBD2 (7 bases). The CDR3 has 13 amino acids. Germline CDR1 DFQATT, CDR2 SNEGSKA (reference sequence). V was cut by 5 bases and J by 3 bases, with 10 bases left in between.

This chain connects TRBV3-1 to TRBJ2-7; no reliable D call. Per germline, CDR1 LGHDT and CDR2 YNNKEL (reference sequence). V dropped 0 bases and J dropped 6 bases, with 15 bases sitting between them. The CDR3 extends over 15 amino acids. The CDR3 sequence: CASSQERASLGEQYF. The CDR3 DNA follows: TGTGCCAGCAGCCAAGAAAGAGCCTCGTTGGGCGAGCAGTACTTC.

For the CDR3, the DNA is TGCAGCGTTGAAGATACCAGGGGCCTTCCCACTGACTACGAGCAGTACTTC. Translation: CSVEDTRGLPTDYEQYF. This chain links TRBV29-1 with TRBJ2-7; maybe TRBD1 (6 bases). The germline gives CDR1 SQVTM, CDR2 ANQGSEA. There are 17 residues in the CDR3. V shed 0 bases and J shed 3 bases, with 21 bases lying between them.

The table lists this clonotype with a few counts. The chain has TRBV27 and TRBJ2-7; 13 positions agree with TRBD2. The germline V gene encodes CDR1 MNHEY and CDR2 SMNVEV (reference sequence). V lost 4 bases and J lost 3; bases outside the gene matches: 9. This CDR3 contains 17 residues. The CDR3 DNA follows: TGTGCCAGCAGTTCAACTCTCAGGACTAGCGGGAGCTACGAGCAGTACTTC. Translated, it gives CASSSTLRTSGSYEQYF.

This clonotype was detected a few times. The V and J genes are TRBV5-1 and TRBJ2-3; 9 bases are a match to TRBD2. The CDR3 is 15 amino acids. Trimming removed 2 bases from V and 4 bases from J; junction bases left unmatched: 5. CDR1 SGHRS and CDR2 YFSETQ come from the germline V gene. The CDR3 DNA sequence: TGCGCCAGCAGCTTCGGCGGGAGGGTTGCAGATACGCAGTATTTT. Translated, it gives CASSFGGRVADTQYF.

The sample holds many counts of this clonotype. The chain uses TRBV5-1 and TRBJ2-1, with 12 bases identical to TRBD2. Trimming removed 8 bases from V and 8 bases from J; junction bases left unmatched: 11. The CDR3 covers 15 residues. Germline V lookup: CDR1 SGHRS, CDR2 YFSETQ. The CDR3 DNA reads TGCGCCAGTAGCGATCTAGCGGGAGGGTCGGATGAGCAGTTCTTC. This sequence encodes CASSDLAGGSDEQFF.

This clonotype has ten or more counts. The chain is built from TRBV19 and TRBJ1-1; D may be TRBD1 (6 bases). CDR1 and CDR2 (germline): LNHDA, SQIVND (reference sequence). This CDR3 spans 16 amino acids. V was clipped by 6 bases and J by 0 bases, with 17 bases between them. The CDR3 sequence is CASSTWAGALNTEAFF. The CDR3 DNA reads TGTGCCAGTAGCACTTGGGCAGGGGCCCTGAACACTGAAGCTTTCTTT. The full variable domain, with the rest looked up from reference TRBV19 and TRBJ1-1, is DGGITQSPKYLFRKEGQNVTLSCEQNLNHDAMYWYRQDPGQGLRLIYYSQIVNDFQKGDIAEGYSVSREKKESFPLTVTSAQKNPTAFYLCASSTWAGALNTEAFFGQGTRLTVV.

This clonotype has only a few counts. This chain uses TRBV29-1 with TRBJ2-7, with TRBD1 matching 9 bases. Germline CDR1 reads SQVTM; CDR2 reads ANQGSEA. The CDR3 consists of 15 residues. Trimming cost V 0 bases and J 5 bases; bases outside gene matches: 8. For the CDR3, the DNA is TGCAGCGTTGAAGATCCGGGACAGGGAAAACACGAGCAGTACTTC. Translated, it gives CSVEDPGQGKHEQYF.

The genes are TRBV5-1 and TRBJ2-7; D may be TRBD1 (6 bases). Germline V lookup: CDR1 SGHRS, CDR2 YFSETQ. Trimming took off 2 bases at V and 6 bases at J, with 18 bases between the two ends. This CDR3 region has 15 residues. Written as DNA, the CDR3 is TGCGCCAGCAGCTTTACACAGGGTGTCGCGATCGAGCAGTACTTC. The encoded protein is CASSFTQGVAIEQYF.

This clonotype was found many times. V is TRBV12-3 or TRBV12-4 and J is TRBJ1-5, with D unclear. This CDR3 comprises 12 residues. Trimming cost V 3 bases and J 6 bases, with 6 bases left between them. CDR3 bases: TGTGCCAGCAGTTTCCGAAGTCAGCCCCAGCATTTT. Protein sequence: CASSFRSQPQHF.

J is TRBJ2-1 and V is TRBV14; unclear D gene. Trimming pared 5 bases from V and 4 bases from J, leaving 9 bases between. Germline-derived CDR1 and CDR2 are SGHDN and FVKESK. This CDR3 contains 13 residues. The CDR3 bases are TGTGCCAGCAGCTGGAGACTGTACAATGAGCAGTTCTTC. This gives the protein CASSWRLYNEQFF.

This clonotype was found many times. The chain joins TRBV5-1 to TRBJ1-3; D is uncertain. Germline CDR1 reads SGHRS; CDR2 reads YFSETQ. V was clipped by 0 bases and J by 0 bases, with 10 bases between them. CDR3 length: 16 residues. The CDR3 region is CASSLDPHYSGNTIYF. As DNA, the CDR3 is TGCGCCAGCAGCTTGGATCCCCACTACTCTGGAAACACCATATATTTT.

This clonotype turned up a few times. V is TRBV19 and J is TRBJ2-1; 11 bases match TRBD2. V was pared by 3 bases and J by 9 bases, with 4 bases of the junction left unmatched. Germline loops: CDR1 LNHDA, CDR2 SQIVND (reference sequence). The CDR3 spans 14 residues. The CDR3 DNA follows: TGTGCCAGTAGTATCCTAGCGGGAGGAGCTGAGCAGTTCTTC. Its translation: CASSILAGGAEQFF.

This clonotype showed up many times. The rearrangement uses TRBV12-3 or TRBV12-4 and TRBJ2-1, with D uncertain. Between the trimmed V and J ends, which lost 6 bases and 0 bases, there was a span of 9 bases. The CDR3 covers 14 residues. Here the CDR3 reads CASSRSSSYNEQFF. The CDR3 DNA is TGTGCCAGCAGCCGTTCGAGCTCCTACAATGAGCAGTTCTTC.

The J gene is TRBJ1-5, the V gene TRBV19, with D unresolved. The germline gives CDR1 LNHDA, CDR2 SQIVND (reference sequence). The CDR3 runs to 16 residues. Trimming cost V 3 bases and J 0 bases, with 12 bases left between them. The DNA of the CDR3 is TGTGCCAGTAGTATTTTGGCGGCTCCTAGCAATCAGCCCCAGCATTTT. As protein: CASSILAAPSNQPQHF.

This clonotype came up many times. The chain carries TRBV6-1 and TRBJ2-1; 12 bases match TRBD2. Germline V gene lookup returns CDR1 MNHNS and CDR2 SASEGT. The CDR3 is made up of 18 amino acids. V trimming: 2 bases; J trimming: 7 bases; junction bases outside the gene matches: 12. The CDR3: CASSEWILAGGPGNEQFF. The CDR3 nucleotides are TGTGCCAGCAGTGAATGGATCCTAGCGGGAGGGCCGGGTAATGAGCAGTTCTTC.

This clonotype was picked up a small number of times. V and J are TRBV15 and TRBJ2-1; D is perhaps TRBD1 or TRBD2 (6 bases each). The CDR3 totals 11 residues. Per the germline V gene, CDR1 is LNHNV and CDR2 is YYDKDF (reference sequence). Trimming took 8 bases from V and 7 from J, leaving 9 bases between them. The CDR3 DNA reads TGTGCCACCTTAGGGGGGAATGAGCAGTTCTTC. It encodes CATLGGNEQFF.

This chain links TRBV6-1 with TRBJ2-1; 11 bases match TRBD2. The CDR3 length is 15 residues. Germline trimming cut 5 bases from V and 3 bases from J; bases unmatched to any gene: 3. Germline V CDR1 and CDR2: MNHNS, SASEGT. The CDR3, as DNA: TGTGCCAGCAGTCAGACTAGCGGGAACTACAATGAGCAGTTCTTC. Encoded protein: CASSQTSGNYNEQFF.